The sequence of this TCR beta chain was determined in a study of T cells in Graves' hyperthyroidism and ophthalmopathy (dated by TCRdb to between 2018 and 2020). Study-level background: To identify distinguishing TCR V-J signatures, a discovery cohort of roughly 100 patients was used, comprising some 45 with Graves' ophthalmopathy and roughly 60 with stable Graves' hyperthyroidism. After blood sampling, hyperthyroidism patients were treated with methimazole at a starting dose of 30 mg daily, and ophthalmopathy patients were treated with high-dose intravenous methylprednisolone. The study also compared thyroid tissue and blood T-cell repertoires from a handful of Graves' hyperthyroidism patients. The paper reports TCR Vbeta CDR3 sequencing of roughly 140 peripheral blood samples: fewer than 50 ophthalmopathy, about 75 hyperthyroidism and approximately 17 progressor patients. Prospective prediction of ophthalmopathy was tested in an independent validation cohort consisting of some 18 hyperthyroidism patients and more than 15 patients who later progressed to ophthalmopathy. The approximately 90 discovery patients were randomly split 7:3 into training and test sets.

Remarks on this clonotype: The clone's antigen remains unknown. No base qualities exist here, and no much larger clone lies one base off it.

According to the germline V gene, CDR1 reads SGHRS and CDR2 reads YFSETQ. The CDR3 sequence holds 16 residues, the cysteine and phenylalanine included. The read is trimmed to its CDR3 DNA, 48 bases read in frame from base 1. The germline V end is reduced by 2 bases and the J end by 5 bases; junction bases left unmatched: 9. The study excluded patients with uncontrolled infections, other autoimmune diseases, pregnancy or lactation. Diagnoses were based on clinical symptoms, serum thyroxine and TRAb, thyroid ultrasound and orbital computed tomography. Total RNA was extracted using Trizol reagent, and RNA quality was assessed on an Agilent 2100 Bioanalyzer. General study outcomes and caveats: A model built on a 13 V-J signature distinguished ophthalmopathy from stable hyperthyroidism, reaching roughly 88% sensitivity and about 81% specificity in cross-validation and 80%/75% in testing. During validation, the model predicted progression to ophthalmopathy a median of about 5.9 months ahead of onset, with 70.59% sensitivity and 72.22% specificity. No statistical method was used to set the sample size in advance, and investigators knew the group allocation. Blood samples also contained most of the expanded thyroid clonotypes (frequency above 0.001), which suggests that blood repertoires may reflect thyroid immune responses.

Amplification of TCR beta CDR3 regions was carried out from RNA transcripts. The TCR CDR3 was subjected to a first round of RT-PCR using the HTBI primer set and the Qiagen OneStep RT-PCR kit. Libraries were constructed in a second round of multiplex PCR, after which size selection and purification were carried out. The libraries were sequenced on an Illumina HiSeq2000 using paired-end 100 bp reads. The published analysis was carried out like this. SOAPnuke was used to process the raw data, throwing out any read that contained adapters or uncalled bases, had a mean Phred below 15, or lacked an exact constant-primer or identifier match. COPE v1.2.5 was used to merge high-quality paired reads, and clonotypes were defined as unique nucleotide sequences. MiTCR v1.1 was used to align the clonotypes against IMGT TRBV, TRBD and TRBJ reference segments. The analysis was restricted to V-J combinations with a frequency above 0.0001, which together covered about 99% of the repertoires. A TCS score was defined as the ratio between F50 (clonal expansion) and ExV (chaos), using BLOSUM62-based TCRdist between CDR3 peptides within each V-J. Welch's t-statistics and random forest reduced some 510 V-J features to about 12, which were used in a naive Bayes classifier (R e1071). The similarity between thyroid and blood repertoires was quantified using the Morisita-Horn index. The raw public reads went through TCRdb reprocessing: fastp at Q25, MiXCR clone calling, in-frame beta chains kept. Duplicate CDR3 protein sequences are folded into a single record with the most common DNA and genes. TCRdb's processing, not the authors' own work, is the source of the V and J calls. The sample profile shows about 640,000 distinct CDR3 sequences; 45% of them were found once. The ten largest clones represent about 7% of the sample.

Recombination linked TRBV5-1 to TRBJ2-5, with 10 bases aligning to TRBD2. This clonotype was obtained from an adult man with Graves' disease, either hyperthyroidism or ophthalmopathy (not recorded which). Sequencing input: peripheral blood or thyroid tissue (not recorded which). CDR3 protein: CASSFRSGRAWETQYF. The nucleotides are TGCGCCAGCAGCTTTCGGAGCGGGAGGGCCTGGGAGACCCAGTACTTC.